This TCR beta chain is drawn from a study of beta chain features in type 1 diabetes. Across the study: Across the samples, 107,917,701 sorted cells were examined in total. Study-wide findings and caveats: Insertions at VDJ junctions were less frequent in type 1 diabetes patients. These patients also deleted more nucleotides at the same junctions. Among all four CD4+ subsets, Type 1 diabetes patients had TCRB CDR3s that were moderately but significantly shorter. PCR might preferentially amplify shorter templates, equally in patients and controls.

To note about this clone: Antigen: not known.

TCRB transcripts that were expressed got sequenced, as all of the isolated RNA had been reverse transcribed. Assay used: immunoSEQ multiplex PCR; TCRdb lists only in-frame clones, some missing. The table records 640,000 or so clones, under 15% of them present only once. The CDR3 totals 14 residues. Germline CDR1 and CDR2: SGHRS and YFSETQ. The ends were cut back, 0 bases at V and 6 bases at J, with 12 bases in the middle. Purity of each sorted population was above 98%. The sequencing input was naive CD4+ T cells from blood. The TCR was taken from a man aged 18-30 years with type 1 diabetes. The chain has TRBV5-1 and TRBJ1-2, with a tentative D call TRBD1 (5 bases). DNA of the CDR3: TGCGCCAGCAGCTTGGAGGAGGGGCGGGATGGCTACACCTTC. As protein: CASSLEEGRDGYTF. Combining the CDR3 with reference TRBV5-1 and TRBJ1-2 gives the whole variable domain KAGVTQTPRYLIKTRGQQVTLSCSPISGHRSVSWYQQTPGQGLQFLFEYFSETQRNKGNFPGRFSGRQFSNSRSEMNVSTLELGDSALYLCASSLEEGRDGYTFGSGTRLTVV.